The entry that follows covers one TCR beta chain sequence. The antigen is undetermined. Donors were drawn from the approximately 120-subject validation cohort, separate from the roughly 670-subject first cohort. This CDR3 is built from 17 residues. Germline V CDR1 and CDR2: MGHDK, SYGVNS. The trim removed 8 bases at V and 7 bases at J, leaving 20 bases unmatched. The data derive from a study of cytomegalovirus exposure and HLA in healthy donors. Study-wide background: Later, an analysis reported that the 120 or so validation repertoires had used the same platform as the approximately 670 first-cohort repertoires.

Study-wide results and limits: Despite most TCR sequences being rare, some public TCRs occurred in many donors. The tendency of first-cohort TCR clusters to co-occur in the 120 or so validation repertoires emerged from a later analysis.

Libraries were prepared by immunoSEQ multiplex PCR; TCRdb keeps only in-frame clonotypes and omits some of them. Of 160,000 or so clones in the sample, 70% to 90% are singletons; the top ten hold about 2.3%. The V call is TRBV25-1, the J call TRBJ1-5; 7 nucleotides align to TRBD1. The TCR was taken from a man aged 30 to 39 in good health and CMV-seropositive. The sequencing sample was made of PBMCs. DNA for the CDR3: TGTGCCAGCCGCGGACAGGACCCTCACGGGTATTGGCAGCCCCAGCATTTT. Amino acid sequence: CASRGQDPHGYWQPQHF.